A single sample is the source of the 8 T cell receptor beta chains below, sequenced in a study of early T cells in non-severe SARS-CoV-2 infection. TCRdb recomputed calls from the 5' RACE reads with MiXCR, one row per CDR3 protein. The profile shows tens of thousands of distinct CDR3 sequences, less than 15% of them singletons. Sequenced sample: whole blood. These receptors all come from an adult who was a healthcare worker with PCR-confirmed SARS-CoV-2 infection or an uninfected control (not recorded which).

Ten or more counts support this clonotype. The chain is built from TRBV28 and TRBJ2-2, with a tentative D call TRBD1 (6 bases). The CDR3 has 15 residues. Trimming cost V 7 bases and J 6 bases, with 18 bases left between them. Germline V lookup: CDR1 MDHEN, CDR2 SYDVKM. The CDR3 DNA reads as TGTGCCAGCACCAGTGACAGGCGGCGAGCCGGGGAGCTGTTTTTT. Translating it yields CASTSDRRRAGELFF.

This clonotype occurred many times. The chain has TRBV5-5 and TRBJ1-1, with a possible D match to TRBD1 (5 bases). Germline CDR1 reads SGHKS; CDR2 reads YYEKEE (reference sequence). The ends were cut back, 2 bases at V and 4 bases at J, with 6 bases in the middle. The CDR3 is 12 residues long. DNA of the CDR3: TGTGCCAGCAGCTTAGGGGTCACTGAAGCTTTCTTT. This gives the protein CASSLGVTEAFF. Full variable domain (outside the CDR3, taken from reference TRBV5-5 and TRBJ1-1): DAGVTQSPTHLIKTRGQQVTLRCSPISGHKSVSWYQQVLGQGPQFIFQYYEKEERGRGNFPDRFSARQFPNYSSELNVNALLLGDSALYLCASSLGVTEAFFGQGTRLTVV.

In its sample, this clonotype was seen a few times. V gene TRBV10-2 combines with J gene TRBJ2-7; the match to TRBD2 covers 7 bases. J gave up 2 bases and V 8 bases, and 3 bases lay outside the gene matches. The CDR3 contains 12 residues. Germline-derived CDR1 and CDR2 are WSHSY and SAAADI. CDR3 sequence reads: CASSAGAYEQYF. DNA for the CDR3: TGCGCCAGCTCGGCGGGGGCCTACGAGCAGTACTTC.

The rearrangement joins TRBV7-9 to TRBJ2-5; 8 positions agree with TRBD1. Germline loops: CDR1 SEHNR, CDR2 FQNEAQ (reference sequence). The CDR3 spans 15 residues. J gave up 4 bases and V 5 bases, and 9 bases lay outside the gene matches. Written as DNA, the CDR3 is TGTGCCAGCAGCCCGACGGACAGGGTTCGAGAGACCCAGTACTTC. This gives the protein CASSPTDRVRETQYF.

This clonotype has ten or more counts. V usage is TRBV7-9 and J usage is TRBJ2-1; D is undetermined. This CDR3 has 16 amino acids. Trimming left V 4 bases short and J 2 bases short, with 15 bases between. Germline loops: CDR1 SEHNR, CDR2 FQNEAQ (reference sequence). CDR3 coding DNA: TGTGCCAGCAGCTCTGTACCCAGCCGGGCCTACAATGAGCAGTTCTTC. It yields the protein CASSSVPSRAYNEQFF.

This clonotype was seen more than once but under ten times. J is TRBJ2-3 and V is TRBV6-6; TRBD1 agrees at 10 bases. The CDR3 has 15 residues. Germline V lookup: CDR1 MNHNY, CDR2 SVGAGI (reference sequence). Trimming took 6 bases from V and 3 from J; bases not matched to a gene: 6. The CDR3 DNA is TGTGCCAGCAGGGTCCGGGACAGGGGAACAGATACGCAGTATTTT. This translates into CASRVRDRGTDTQYF.

This clonotype was recorded many times. V usage is TRBV7-8 and J usage is TRBJ2-5, with D perhaps given as TRBD1 or TRBD2 (5 bases each). Germline V gives CDR1 SGHVS, CDR2 FQNEAQ. V was pared by 3 bases and J by 2 bases, with 16 bases between. The CDR3 sequence is 16 residues long. The CDR3: CASSLGVVARQETQYF. The CDR3 DNA is TGTGCCAGCAGCTTGGGGGTGGTGGCCCGACAAGAGACCCAGTACTTC.

This clonotype was recorded a few times. V is TRBV7-2 and J is TRBJ2-5; possibly TRBD2 for D (5 bases). The germline gives CDR1 SGHTA, CDR2 FQGNSA. The CDR3 is 14 amino acids. Trimming removed 3 bases at V and 4 bases at J, with 12 bases between. The CDR3 region is CASSFSRGAETQYF. The CDR3 region has the DNA TGTGCCAGCAGCTTTTCCCGGGGAGCAGAGACCCAGTACTTC.